The 15 T cell receptor beta chains listed next were all sequenced from one sample in a study of shared clonotypes between healthy human individuals. Produced via immunoSEQ multiplex PCR; TCRdb's table is partial and in-frame only. The sample shows some 2,000,000 clones, about 95% of them seen only once. CD45RO-negative CD8 cells positively selected for CCR7 made up the naive population, which excluded terminally differentiated effector memory CD45RA+ cells. Sequencing used naive CD8+ T cells sorted from blood. These receptor sequences come from a man younger than 35 in good health.

J is TRBJ2-5 and V is TRBV6-6; D is possibly TRBD1 or TRBD2 (5 bases each). The CDR3 extends over 13 amino acids. The germline V gene encodes CDR1 MNHNY and CDR2 SVGAGI (reference sequence). Deletions cut 7 bases from V and 2 bases from J, with 11 bases between. The CDR3 here is CASILGAQETQYF. Written as DNA, the CDR3 is TGTGCCAGCATACTAGGGGCGCAAGAGACCCAGTACTTC.

This chain links TRBV11-3 with TRBJ2-2, with TRBD1 as a possible D gene (5 bases). The ends were cut back, 5 bases at V and 1 base at J, with 14 bases in the middle. CDR1 SGHNT and CDR2 YENEEA come from the germline V gene. The CDR3 loop spans 16 amino acids. CDR3 bases: TGTGCCAGCAGCCATTTAAGGGGCGGGAACACCGGGGAGCTGTTTTTT. This codes for CASSHLRGGNTGELFF.

V usage is TRBV19 and J usage is TRBJ2-7, with D unresolved. Germline loops: CDR1 LNHDA, CDR2 SQIVND (reference sequence). V dropped 3 bases and J dropped 1 base, with 13 bases sitting between them. The CDR3 has 15 amino acids. CDR3 in DNA: TGTGCCAGTAGTATGGGTCAGTCTTATTCCTACGAGCAGTACTTC. Protein product: CASSMGQSYSYEQYF.

The chain combines TRBV29-1 with TRBJ2-3; TRBD2 matches at 11 bases. The CDR3 length is 16 residues. Per the germline V gene, CDR1 is SQVTM and CDR2 is ANQGSEA. V shed 7 bases and J 0 bases; nucleotides not matched to a gene: 9. The CDR3 here is CSGSGRDKSSTDTQYF. CDR3 coding DNA: TGCAGCGGTAGCGGGAGGGATAAATCTAGCACAGATACGCAGTATTTT.

CDR3 loop: CSVRDRVGYEQYF. The CDR3 DNA sequence: TGCAGCGTTAGGGACAGGGTGGGATACGAGCAGTACTTC. J is TRBJ2-7 and V is TRBV29-1; TRBD1 aligns across 9 bases. Trimming took 5 bases from V and 4 from J; bases not matched to a gene: 6. The CDR3 loop spans 13 amino acids. Germline CDR1 and CDR2: SQVTM and ANQGSEA.

The gene calls are TRBV7-9 and TRBJ1-2, with D perhaps TRBD1 (5 bases). The CDR3 has 15 residues. Germline CDR1 and CDR2: SEHNR and FQNEAQ (reference sequence). V lost 4 bases and J 5 bases, leaving 17 bases between the germline ends. CDR3 nucleotide sequence: TGTGCCAGCAGCTGGTGGGGGGACGCCGAGTATGGCTACACCTTC. It codes for CASSWWGDAEYGYTF.

This sequence joins TRBV9 and TRBJ2-3; 10 bases line up with TRBD2. The CDR3 covers 17 residues. Trimming cost V 2 bases and J 2 bases; bases outside gene matches: 8. CDR1 is SGDLS and CDR2 is YYNGEE in the germline V gene. CDR3 coding DNA: TGTGCCAGCAGCGTGAGCCCAGCGGGGGGGGTCACAGATACGCAGTATTTT. It yields the protein CASSVSPAGGVTDTQYF.

This clone has just one count. The chain links TRBV27 to TRBJ2-7, with D perhaps given as TRBD1 or TRBD2 (5 bases each). The germline V gene encodes CDR1 MNHEY and CDR2 SMNVEV (reference sequence). The V gene lost 3 bases and the J gene lost 4 bases, with 13 bases spanning the gap. The CDR3 has 14 residues. CDR3 DNA sequence: TGTGCCAGCAGTTTCGTGGGACCCACTTACGAGCAGTACTTC. Translation: CASSFVGPTYEQYF.

This clone was seen a few times. Within the sample, other DNA sequences also encode this same CDR3. The chain carries TRBV6-5 and TRBJ2-1; the D call may be TRBD1 or TRBD2 (5 bases each). Trimming took off 2 bases at V and 7 bases at J, with 6 bases between the two ends. CDR3 size: 12 residues. The germline CDR1 and CDR2 sequences are MNHEY and SVGAGI. The CDR3 region is CASSYEGNEQFF. The CDR3, as DNA: TGTGCCAGCAGTTACGAGGGGAATGAGCAGTTCTTC.

The genes are TRBV7-9 and TRBJ1-2; D uncertain. The CDR3 has 14 amino acids. Trimming removed 5 bases from V and 5 bases from J, with 15 bases in between. The germline CDR1 and CDR2 sequences are SEHNR and FQNEAQ (reference sequence). The CDR3 is CASSLPEGEYGYTF. CDR3 coding DNA: TGTGCCAGCAGCCTACCGGAGGGAGAATATGGCTACACCTTC.

The chain couples TRBV2 to TRBJ2-7; D is uncertain. CDR3 length equals 13 residues. The germline gives CDR1 SNHLY, CDR2 FYNNEI. V was pared by 1 base and J by 3 bases, with 7 bases between. CDR3 sequence: CASSEGQLYEQYF. The CDR3 DNA follows: TGTGCCAGCAGTGAAGGTCAGCTCTACGAGCAGTACTTC.

Regarding this clone: Additional DNA sequences in this sample encode the identical CDR3. The V gene is TRBV4-3, the J gene TRBJ2-1, with 8 bases lining up with TRBD1. The germline V gene encodes CDR1 LGHNA and CDR2 YSLEER. Losses at the gene ends were 4 bases for V and 8 bases for J; bases not matched to a gene: 1. The CDR3 is made up of 12 amino acids. CDR3 amino acids: CASSPTGDEQFF. CDR3 nucleotides: TGCGCCAGCAGCCCGACAGGGGATGAGCAGTTCTTC.

The V gene is TRBV27, the J gene TRBJ2-2, with TRBD2 matching over 8 bases. CDR1 is MNHEY, CDR2 SMNVEV, per germline (reference sequence). The CDR3 runs 16 residues. The ends lost 6 bases at V and 7 bases at J; junction bases unmatched: 13. CDR3 DNA sequence: TGTGCCAGCAGCTGGGGTGTTGCGGGGGGCCGCGGGGAGCTGTTTTTT. It specifies CASSWGVAGGRGELFF.

V and J are TRBV19 and TRBJ1-1, with TRBD1 matching 7 bases. The V gene's germline CDR1 is LNHDA and CDR2 SQIVND (reference sequence). The CDR3 has 15 residues. V lost 5 bases, J lost 4 bases, and 10 bases stayed unmatched. DNA of the CDR3: TGTGCCAGTAGTCCTGACAGGGAGGGGAGCACTGAAGCTTTCTTT. Translating it yields CASSPDREGSTEAFF.

The chain joins TRBV30 to TRBJ1-3; D is uncertain. V gave up 2 bases and J gave up 0 bases, with 11 bases separating them. The CDR3 length is 15 residues. In germline, CDR1 is GTSNPN, CDR2 SVGIG (reference sequence). CDR3 coding DNA: TGTGCCTGGAGTCCAGACTCTAACTCTGGAAACACCATATATTTT. This encodes CAWSPDSNSGNTIYF.